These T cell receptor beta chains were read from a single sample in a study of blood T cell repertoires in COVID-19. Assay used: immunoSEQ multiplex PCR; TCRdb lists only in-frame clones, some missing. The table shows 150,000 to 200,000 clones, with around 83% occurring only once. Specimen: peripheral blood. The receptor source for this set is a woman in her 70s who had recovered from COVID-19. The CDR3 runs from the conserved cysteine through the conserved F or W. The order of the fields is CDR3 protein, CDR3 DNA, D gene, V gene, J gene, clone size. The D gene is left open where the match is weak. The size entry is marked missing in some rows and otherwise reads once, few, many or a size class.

CASNGVFLRGQYF,TGTGCCAGCAACGGGGTGTTTCTACGAGGGCAGTACTTC,-,TRBV6-5,TRBJ2-7,-
CASSYGGTRSSPLHF,TGTGCCAGCAGTTACGGAGGGACCCGTAGTTCACCCCTCCACTTT,-,TRBV6-2/TRBV6-3,TRBJ1-6,-
CASTHVGAVEF,TGTGCCAGCACCCACGTTGGTGCGGTGGAATTC,-,TRBV3-1/TRBV3-2,TRBJ1-2,few
CSASRGGPTYEQYF,TGCAGTGCTAGTAGGGGGGGACCAACCTACGAGCAGTACTTC,-,TRBV20-1,TRBJ2-7,-
CASSPWGGGEAFF,TGTGCCAGCAGCCCGTGGGGGGGTGGTGAAGCTTTCTTT,-,TRBV3-1/TRBV3-2,TRBJ1-1,once
CASSKTGETQYF,TGTGCCAGCAGTAAGACGGGAGAGACCCAGTACTTC,-,TRBV25-1,TRBJ2-5,-
CASSSSQYNEQFF,TGTGCCAGCAGCTCCTCCCAGTACAATGAGCAGTTCTTC,-,TRBV7-3,TRBJ2-1,-
CASSEAPPRWSTEAFF,TGTGCCAGCAGTGAAGCCCCCCCCCGGTGGTCCACTGAAGCTTTCTTT,-,TRBV6-1,TRBJ1-1,-
CASSPPRASGEQFF,TGTGCCAGCTCACCACCCCGGGCTAGCGGTGAGCAGTTCTTC,TRBD2,TRBV18,TRBJ2-1,-
CASSQDTSGGREQFF,TGTGCCAGCAGCCAAGACACTAGCGGGGGCCGAGAGCAGTTCTTC,TRBD2,TRBV4-2,TRBJ2-1,-
CASSPPVGLAGVNEQFF,TGCGCCAGCAGCCCCCCGGTGGGGCTAGCGGGAGTCAATGAGCAGTTCTTC,TRBD2,TRBV5-1,TRBJ2-1,-
CSASTYYEQYF,TGCAGTGCTAGTACCTACTACGAGCAGTACTTC,-,TRBV20-1,TRBJ2-7,-
CASSPPGQLPREQYF,TGTGCCAGCAGTCCTCCGGGACAGCTACCTCGAGAGCAGTACTTC,TRBD1,TRBV28,TRBJ2-7,-
CASSDPGTGYGYTF,TGTGCCAGCAGCGACCCCGGGACAGGCTATGGCTACACCTTC,TRBD1,TRBV7-2,TRBJ1-2,-
CSATGVGGYTF,TGCAGTGCTACAGGGGTTGGTGGCTACACCTTC,-,TRBV20-1,TRBJ1-2,-
CASSPGGVGVLDNQPQHF,TGTGCCAGCAGTCCCGGGGGGGTGGGGGTTCTCGACAATCAGCCCCAGCATTTT,-,TRBV6-6,TRBJ1-5,once
CASSIDPEGPAFF,TGTGCCAGTAGTATAGATCCGGAGGGACCAGCTTTCTTT,-,TRBV19,TRBJ1-1,-
CASSLVRVSYTGELFF,TGTGCCAGCAGCTTAGTGAGGGTTAGTTACACCGGGGAGCTGTTTTTT,-,TRBV7-8,TRBJ2-2,-
CASSPGQPIYGYTF,TGCGCCAGCAGCCCCGGACAGCCGATCTATGGCTACACCTTC,-,TRBV5-1,TRBJ1-2,-
CASSYSGTPNEKLFF,TGTGCCAGCAGTTACTCGGGGACACCAAATGAAAAACTGTTTTTT,-,TRBV6-6,TRBJ1-4,-
CASSPTRGQIYGYTF,TGTGCCAGCAGCCCCACCCGAGGACAGATCTATGGCTACACCTTC,-,TRBV7-3,TRBJ1-2,once
CASSERVAGGGF,TGTGCCAGCAGTGAAAGGGTAGCGGGGGGCGGGTTT,TRBD2,TRBV2,TRBJ2-3,-
CASRRPDRSYEQYF,TGTGCCAGCAGGCGGCCCGACAGATCCTACGAGCAGTACTTC,-,TRBV6-5,TRBJ2-7,-
CAISGDRGLTEAFF,TGTGCCATCAGTGGGGACAGGGGGCTCACTGAAGCTTTCTTT,TRBD1,TRBV10-3,TRBJ1-1,-
CASSTGFQETQYF,TGTGCCAGCAGTACGGGTTTCCAAGAGACCCAGTACTTC,-,TRBV27,TRBJ2-5,once
CAWSVGTYRYF,TGTGCCTGGAGTGTTGGGACATATCGGTACTTC,-,TRBV30,TRBJ2-7,-
CASRREGVQFF,TGTGCCAGCCGGCGGGAGGGCGTGCAGTTCTTC,TRBD2,TRBV5-4,TRBJ2-1,once
CASSRGGRGQPQHF,TGTGCCAGCAGTAGGGGGGGGAGGGGCCAGCCCCAGCATTTT,-,TRBV6-5,TRBJ1-5,-
CASRGDRGHQPQHF,TGTGCCAGCAGGGGGGACAGGGGGCATCAGCCCCAGCATTTT,TRBD1,TRBV2,TRBJ1-5,-
CASSQRGGVTQYF,TGTGCCAGCAGCCAAAGGGGGGGTGTTACGCAGTATTTT,-,TRBV6-5,TRBJ2-3,-
CASRRPGGYEQYF,TGTGCCAGCCGACGCCCGGGGGGCTACGAGCAGTACTTC,TRBD2,TRBV6-5,TRBJ2-7,-
CASSPTERPGELFF,TGTGCCAGCAGTCCGACAGAAAGGCCCGGGGAGCTGTTTTTT,-,TRBV6-2/TRBV6-3,TRBJ2-2,-
CAWSPRSEAFF,TGTGCCTGGAGCCCGAGGTCTGAAGCTTTCTTT,-,TRBV30,TRBJ1-1,-
CSATDRGAFF,TGCAGTGCCACAGACAGGGGGGCTTTCTTT,TRBD1,TRBV20-1,TRBJ1-1,-
CASSPPLAGGPPPRFF,TGTGCCAGCAGCCCCCCACTAGCGGGAGGACCCCCCCCTAGGTTCTTC,TRBD2,TRBV11-2,TRBJ2-1,-